These 14 T cell receptor beta chains were sequenced from one sample in a study of blood T cell repertoires in COVID-19. Clones were read by immunoSEQ multiplex PCR, and TCRdb kept only the in-frame ones, dropping some. The sample contains over 350,000 clones, approximately 90% of which appear only once. Sequenced input: PBMCs or T cells enriched from blood (not recorded which). The receptors here all came from a woman younger than 35 with acute COVID-19.

The chain links TRBV9 to TRBJ2-2; D might be TRBD2 (6 bases). V dropped 4 bases and J dropped 4 bases, with 8 bases sitting between them. Per germline, CDR1 SGDLS and CDR2 YYNGEE. The CDR3 has 13 amino acids. CDR3 amino acids: CASSQGGTGELFF. The CDR3 bases are TGTGCCAGCAGCCAGGGAGGCACCGGGGAGCTGTTTTTT.

The rearrangement uses TRBV6-1 and TRBJ1-6, with TRBD1 as a possible D gene (5 bases). The germline V and J ends were trimmed by 1 base and 8 bases, with 12 bases remaining between them. The CDR3 is made up of 15 amino acids. CDR1 is MNHNS and CDR2 is SASEGT in the germline V gene. CDR3 region: CASSEVLGLDSPLHF. The DNA of the CDR3 is TGTGCCAGCAGTGAAGTGCTGGGGCTGGATTCACCCCTCCACTTT.

This sequence joins TRBV6-5 and TRBJ1-5; possibly TRBD1 for D (5 bases). Trimming took off 6 bases at V and 4 bases at J, with 10 bases between the two ends. The CDR3 has 13 residues. Germline V gene sequence: CDR1 MNHEY, CDR2 SVGAGI. CDR3 loop: CASRAGPNQPQHF. The CDR3 DNA reads TGTGCCAGCAGGGCGGGGCCTAATCAGCCCCAGCATTTT.

This chain joins TRBV28 and TRBJ1-2; D is unclear. Germline values: CDR1 MDHEN, CDR2 SYDVKM. This CDR3 has 13 amino acids. V shed 2 bases and J shed 2 bases, with 6 bases lying between them. CDR3 sequence reads: CASSLKENYGYTF. CDR3 DNA: TGTGCCAGCAGTTTAAAAGAGAACTATGGCTACACCTTC.

In its sample, this clone was seen a few times. V and J are TRBV5-6 and TRBJ1-3; 11 nucleotides align to TRBD1. Germline V gene data show CDR1 as SGHDT and CDR2 as YYEEEE. The CDR3 is 13 amino acids. V lost 9 bases and J lost 4; bases outside the gene matches: 3. The CDR3 DNA reads as TGTGCCATCGGGACAGGGGGAGGAAACACCATATATTTT. Protein sequence: CAIGTGGGNTIYF.

The V and J genes are TRBV29-1 and TRBJ2-3, with TRBD2 identical over 13 bases. Germline V CDR1 and CDR2: SQVTM, ANQGSEA. The ends lost 3 bases at V and 4 bases at J; junction bases unmatched: 4. This CDR3 spans 15 amino acids. Here the CDR3 DNA reads TGCAGCGTTGAGAGGACTAGCGGGAGCTCAGATACGCAGTATTTT. This encodes CSVERTSGSSDTQYF.

This rearrangement joins TRBV11-2 to TRBJ1-2, with D uncertain. The CDR3 has 16 residues. The germline V and J ends were trimmed by 1 base and 3 bases, with 15 bases remaining between them. The germline CDR1 and CDR2 sequences are SGHAT and FQNNGV. CDR3 DNA: TGTGCCAGCAGCTTAGGGATCCCCACAGCATACTATGGCTACACCTTC. It is translated as CASSLGIPTAYYGYTF.

This clone was seen a single time. The V and J genes are TRBV19 and TRBJ1-5; 8 positions agree with TRBD1. V shed 0 bases and J 3 bases; nucleotides not matched to a gene: 1. This CDR3 region has 15 residues. The V gene's germline CDR1 is LNHDA and CDR2 SQIVND (reference sequence). The DNA for the CDR3 is TGTGCCAGTAGTATAGAGACAGGGGCCAATCAGCCCCAGCATTTT. Its protein is CASSIETGANQPQHF.

The CDR3 here is CASSRQDYYEQYF. The DNA of the CDR3 is TGTGCCAGCAGTAGACAGGATTACTACGAGCAGTACTTC. V is TRBV6-5 and J is TRBJ2-7; D may be TRBD1 (6 bases). Deletions cut 5 bases from V and 3 bases from J, with 11 bases between. Germline lookup yields CDR1 MNHEY and CDR2 SVGAGI. The CDR3 runs 13 residues.

V and J are TRBV18 and TRBJ2-1, with D unclear. V gave up 5 bases and J gave up 9 bases, with 8 bases separating them. The CDR3 contains 11 residues. In germline, CDR1 is KGHSH, CDR2 LQKENI. The chain's CDR3 is CASSSYGEQFF. Written as DNA, the CDR3 is TGTGCCAGCTCAAGCTACGGTGAGCAGTTCTTC.

This chain uses TRBV4-3 with TRBJ2-2; tentative D call: TRBD2 (6 bases). The germline CDR1 and CDR2 sequences are LGHNA and YSLEER. The CDR3 runs to 19 residues. V shed 3 bases and J shed 4 bases, with 24 bases lying between them. The DNA of the CDR3 is TGCGCCAGCAGCCAGGAGGGACTCAGGAAGCTGAGCGGCACCGGGGAGCTGTTTTTT. Residues: CASSQEGLRKLSGTGELFF.

This clone was seen a single time. The chain has TRBV10-1 and TRBJ2-3; D is uncertain. Between the trimmed V and J ends, which lost 2 bases and 1 base, there was a span of 13 bases. Germline values: CDR1 WNHNN, CDR2 SYGVQD (reference sequence). The CDR3 length is 16 residues. The CDR3 DNA sequence: TGCGCCAGCAGTGAGAACGATCGCGCCGGCACAGATACGCAGTATTTT. Translated, it gives CASSENDRAGTDTQYF.

The chain joins TRBV7-9 to TRBJ1-5; 10 bases line up with TRBD1. This CDR3 contains 18 residues. Per the germline V gene, CDR1 is SEHNR and CDR2 is FQNEAQ (reference sequence). V lost 1 base, J lost 6 bases, and 12 bases stayed unmatched. DNA of the CDR3: TGTGCCAGCAGCTTAGTGAAGTTTGGGACAGGGGACAGTCAGCCCCAGCATTTT. This gives the protein CASSLVKFGTGDSQPQHF.

This chain connects TRBV23-1 to TRBJ2-1; a weak D match, TRBD2 (5 bases). TRBV23-1 is an open reading frame whose function is uncertain. V lost 2 bases, J lost 0 bases, and 23 bases lay in between. This CDR3 is 20 amino acids long. The DNA of the CDR3 is TGCGCCAGCAGTCAACGGCCGCGGAGGCGCGCTATTAGCTCCTACAATGAGCAGTTCTTC. It translates to CASSQRPRRRAISSYNEQFF.